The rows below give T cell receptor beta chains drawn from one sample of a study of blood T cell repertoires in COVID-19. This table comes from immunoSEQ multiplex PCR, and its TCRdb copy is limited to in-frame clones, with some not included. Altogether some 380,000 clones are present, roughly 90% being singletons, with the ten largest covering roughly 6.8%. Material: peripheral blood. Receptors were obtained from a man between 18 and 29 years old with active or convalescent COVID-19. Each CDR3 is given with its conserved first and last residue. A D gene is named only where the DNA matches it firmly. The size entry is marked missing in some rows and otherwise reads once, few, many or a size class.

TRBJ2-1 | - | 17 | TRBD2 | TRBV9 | CASSEGLAGARYNEQFF | TGTGCCAGCAGCGAGGGACTAGCGGGGGCCAGATACAATGAGCAGTTCTTC
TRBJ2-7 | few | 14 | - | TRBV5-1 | CASSDRAGSYEQYF | TGCGCCAGCAGCGACCGAGCGGGCTCCTACGAGCAGTACTTC
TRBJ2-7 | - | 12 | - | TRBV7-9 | CASSPPSYEQYF | TGTGCCAGCAGCCCCCCCAGTTACGAGCAGTACTTC
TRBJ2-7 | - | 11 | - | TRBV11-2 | CASSLEYEQYF | TGTGCCAGCAGTCTAGAATACGAGCAGTACTTC
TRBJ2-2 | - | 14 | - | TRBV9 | CASSVGPPAGELFF | TGTGCCAGCAGCGTGGGCCCCCCCGCCGGGGAGCTGTTTTTT
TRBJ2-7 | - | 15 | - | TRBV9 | CAKLLQAGVRDEQYF | TGTGCCAAACTACTACAGGCAGGGGTAAGAGACGAGCAGTACTTC
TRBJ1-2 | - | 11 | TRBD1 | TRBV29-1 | CSIGQGNGYTF | TGCAGCATCGGACAGGGGAATGGCTACACCTTC
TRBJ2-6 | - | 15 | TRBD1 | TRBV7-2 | CASSLGGGRANVLTF | TGTGCCAGCAGCTTAGGAGGGGGCCGGGCCAACGTCCTGACTTTC
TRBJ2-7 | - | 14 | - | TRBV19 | CASRASGQVLKQYF | TGTGCCAGTAGGGCTTCGGGACAAGTCTTGAAGCAGTACTTC
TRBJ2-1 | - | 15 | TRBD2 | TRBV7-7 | CASSLTSGDYNEQFF | TGTGCCAGCAGCTTAACTAGCGGGGATTACAATGAGCAGTTCTTC
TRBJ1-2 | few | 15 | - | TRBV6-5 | CASSSDRTSNYGYTF | TGTGCCAGCAGCAGCGACAGGACAAGTAACTATGGCTACACCTTC
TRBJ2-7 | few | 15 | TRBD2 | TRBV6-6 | CASSPGGSGRVEQYF | TGTGCCAGCAGCCCGGGGGGTAGCGGGAGGGTTGAGCAGTACTTC
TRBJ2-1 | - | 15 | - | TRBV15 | CATSRDRRQVFIEFF | TGTGCCACCAGCAGAGATCGGAGACAGGTCTTTATCGAGTTCTTC
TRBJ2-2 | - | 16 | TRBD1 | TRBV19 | CASSLPRGLNTGELFF | TGTGCCAGTAGTCTCCCCAGGGGGCTGAACACCGGGGAGCTGTTTTTT
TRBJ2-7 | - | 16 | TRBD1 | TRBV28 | CASSLPPRQGDYEQYF | TGTGCCAGCAGTTTACCCCCCCGGCAGGGGGACTACGAGCAGTACTTC
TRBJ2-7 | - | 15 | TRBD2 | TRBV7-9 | CASSLPAGGPAEQYF | TGTGCCAGCAGCCTACCAGCGGGGGGGCCTGCCGAGCAGTACTTC
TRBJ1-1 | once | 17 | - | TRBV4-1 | CASSLQPWASTNTEAFF | TGCGCCAGCAGCCTTCAGCCCTGGGCCTCGACGAACACTGAAGCTTTCTTT
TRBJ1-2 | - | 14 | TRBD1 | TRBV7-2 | CASSPMGQGRGYTF | TGTGCCAGCAGCCCAATGGGACAGGGCCGCGGCTACACCTTC
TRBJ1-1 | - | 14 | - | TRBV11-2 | CASSLFTGNTEAFF | TGTGCCAGCAGCTTATTTACCGGGAACACTGAAGCTTTCTTT
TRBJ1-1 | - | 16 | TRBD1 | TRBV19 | CASSMLDRELETEAFF | TGTGCCAGTAGTATGTTAGACAGGGAATTGGAAACTGAAGCTTTCTTT
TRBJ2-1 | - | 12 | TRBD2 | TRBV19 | CASRDQGTSLFF | TGTGCCAGTAGAGACCAGGGGACTAGCTTGTTCTTC
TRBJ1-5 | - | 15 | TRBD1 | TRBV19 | CASSLLGQGNQPQHF | TGTGCCAGTAGTCTTTTGGGACAGGGGAATCAGCCCCAGCATTTT
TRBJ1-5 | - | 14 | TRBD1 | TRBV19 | CASTIQGVGQPQHF | TGTGCCAGTACCATCCAGGGGGTTGGTCAGCCCCAGCATTTT
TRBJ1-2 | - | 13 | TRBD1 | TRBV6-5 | CASRYDRGDGYTF | TGTGCCAGCAGATATGACAGGGGTGATGGCTACACCTTC
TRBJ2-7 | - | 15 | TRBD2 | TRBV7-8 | CASSLIAGGTYEQYF | TGTGCCAGCAGTTTAATAGCGGGAGGCACCTACGAGCAGTACTTC
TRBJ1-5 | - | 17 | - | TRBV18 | CASSPPKYSYSNQPQHF | TGTGCCAGCTCACCACCGAAATATTCCTATAGCAATCAGCCCCAGCATTTT
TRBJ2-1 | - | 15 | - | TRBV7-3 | CASSLTPSNYNEQFF | TGTGCCAGCAGCTTAACGCCTAGCAACTACAATGAGCAGTTCTTC
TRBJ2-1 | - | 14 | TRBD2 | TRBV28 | CASSFPSGGNEQFF | TGTGCCAGCAGTTTCCCAAGCGGGGGGAATGAGCAGTTCTTC
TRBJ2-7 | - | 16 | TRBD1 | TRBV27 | CASSTPTGAKTYEQYF | TGTGCCAGCAGTACCCCGACAGGGGCGAAGACCTACGAGCAGTACTTC
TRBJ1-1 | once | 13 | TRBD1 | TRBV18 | CASRQGEYTEAFF | TGTGCCAGCCGACAGGGAGAATACACTGAAGCTTTCTTT
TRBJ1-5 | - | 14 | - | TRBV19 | CASSIGGRGQPQHF | TGTGCCAGTAGTATTGGGGGCAGGGGTCAGCCCCAGCATTTT
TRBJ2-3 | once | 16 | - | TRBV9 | CASSPRGSESTDTQYF | TGTGCCAGCAGCCCGCGGGGTAGCGAGAGCACAGATACGCAGTATTTT
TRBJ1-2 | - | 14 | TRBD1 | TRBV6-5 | CASSYTGQGGGYTF | TGTGCCAGCAGTTATACGGGACAGGGGGGCGGCTACACCTTC
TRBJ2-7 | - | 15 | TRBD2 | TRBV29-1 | CSVELAGGKTYEQYF | TGCAGCGTTGAACTAGCGGGGGGCAAGACCTACGAGCAGTACTTC
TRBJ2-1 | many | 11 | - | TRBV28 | CARNRDNEQFF | TGTGCCAGAAACAGGGACAATGAGCAGTTCTTC
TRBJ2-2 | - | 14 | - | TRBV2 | CASSEQGTTGELFF | TGTGCCAGCAGTGAACAGGGAACCACCGGGGAGCTGTTTTTT
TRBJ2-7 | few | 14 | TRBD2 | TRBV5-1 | CASSMTSGVYEQYF | TGCGCCAGCAGCATGACTAGCGGGGTATACGAGCAGTACTTC
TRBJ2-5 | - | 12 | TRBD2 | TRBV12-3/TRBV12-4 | CASSFGGETQYF | TGTGCCAGCAGTTTCGGGGGGGAGACCCAGTACTTC
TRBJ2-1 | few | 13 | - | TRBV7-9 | CASSLPTGWEQFF | TGTGCCAGCAGCTTACCTACAGGGTGGGAGCAGTTCTTC
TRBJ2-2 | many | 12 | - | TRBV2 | CASTPFTGELFF | TGTGCCAGCACCCCCTTCACCGGGGAGCTGTTTTTT